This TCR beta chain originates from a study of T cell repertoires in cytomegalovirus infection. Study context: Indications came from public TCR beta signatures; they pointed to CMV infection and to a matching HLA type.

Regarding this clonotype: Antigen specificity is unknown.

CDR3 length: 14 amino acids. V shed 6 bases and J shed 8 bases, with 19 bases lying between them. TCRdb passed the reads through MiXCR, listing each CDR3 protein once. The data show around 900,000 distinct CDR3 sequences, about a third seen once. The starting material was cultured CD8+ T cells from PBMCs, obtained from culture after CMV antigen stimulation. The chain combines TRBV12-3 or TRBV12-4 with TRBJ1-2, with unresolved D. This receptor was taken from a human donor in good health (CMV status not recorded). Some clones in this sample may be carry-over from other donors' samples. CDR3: CASSPAVGLLGYTF. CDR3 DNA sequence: TGTGCCAGCAGCCCCGCGGTGGGGTTACTCGGCTACACCTTC.